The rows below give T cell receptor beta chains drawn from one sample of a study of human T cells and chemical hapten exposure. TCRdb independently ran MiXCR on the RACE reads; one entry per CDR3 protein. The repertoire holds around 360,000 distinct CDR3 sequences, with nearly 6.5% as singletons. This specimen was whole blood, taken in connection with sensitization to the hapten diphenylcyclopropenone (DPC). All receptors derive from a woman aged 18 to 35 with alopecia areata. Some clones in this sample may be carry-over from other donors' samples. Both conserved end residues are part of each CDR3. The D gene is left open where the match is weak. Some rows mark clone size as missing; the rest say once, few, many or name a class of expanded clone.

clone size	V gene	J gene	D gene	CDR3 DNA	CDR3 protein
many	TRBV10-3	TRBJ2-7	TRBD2	TGTGCCATCAGGGGGGGGATTACTTCCTACGAGCAGTACTTC	CAIRGGITSYEQYF
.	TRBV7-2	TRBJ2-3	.	TGTGCCAGCGGGAGAACAGGGACAGATACGCAGTATTTT	CASGRTGTDTQYF
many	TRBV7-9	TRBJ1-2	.	TGTGCCAGCAGCTTAGAGGAGGCCAAGGGGACTATAGGAGGCTACACCTTC	CASSLEEAKGTIGGYTF
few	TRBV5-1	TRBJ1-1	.	TGCGCCAGCAGCTTCGAATCGGGGACTGAAGCTTTCTTT	CASSFESGTEAFF
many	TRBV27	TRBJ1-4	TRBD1	TGTGCCAGCAGGGCCCTGACAGGGGATAATGAAAAACTGTTTTTT	CASRALTGDNEKLFF
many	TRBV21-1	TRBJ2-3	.	TGTGCCAGCAGCAATGGGGACGGGATAGCGCAGTATTTT	CASSNGDGIAQYF
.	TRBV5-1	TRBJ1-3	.	TGCGCCAGCAGCACAAGCTCTGGAAACACCATATATTTT	CASSTSSGNTIYF
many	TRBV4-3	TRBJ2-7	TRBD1	TGCGCCAGCAGCCAAGAGACGACAGGGGGGTACGAGCAGTACTTC	CASSQETTGGYEQYF
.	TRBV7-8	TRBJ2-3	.	TGTGCCAGAAGCTTAAGGGTGGGAGATACGCAGTATTTT	CARSLRVGDTQYF
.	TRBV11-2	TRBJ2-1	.	TGTGCCAGCAGCTTTTCCAGCGGGTCCCGCTCCTACAATGAGCAGTTCTTC	CASSFSSGSRSYNEQFF
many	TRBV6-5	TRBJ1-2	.	TGTGCCAGCAGTTCTGTCACAGGGAAGTGGGACTATGGCTACACCTTC	CASSSVTGKWDYGYTF
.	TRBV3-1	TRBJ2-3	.	TGTGCCAGCAGCCCATGGGACTCTATGAGCACAGATACGCAGTATTTT	CASSPWDSMSTDTQYF
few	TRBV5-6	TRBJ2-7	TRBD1	TGTGCCAGCAGCTTCTGGGACAGGGAGCCCGTGCAGTACTTC	CASSFWDREPVQYF
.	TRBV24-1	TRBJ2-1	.	TGTGCCACCAGTGTTGTGGACGGAGACAATGAGCAGTTCTTC	CATSVVDGDNEQFF
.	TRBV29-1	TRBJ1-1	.	TGCAGCGTTGATCCCCTCGGGTCCACTGAAGCTTTCTTT	CSVDPLGSTEAFF
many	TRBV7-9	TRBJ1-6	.	TGTGCCAGCAGCTTAGATTCGGTCGGTAATTCACCCCTCCACTTT	CASSLDSVGNSPLHF
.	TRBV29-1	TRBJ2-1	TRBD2	TGCAGCGTTGATCGGGTTGCCGGGACTAGCGTTTACAATGAGCAGTTCTTC	CSVDRVAGTSVYNEQFF
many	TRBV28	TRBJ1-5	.	TGTGCCAGCAGTTCTGCCGGGACCGGGAATCAGCCCCAGCATTTT	CASSSAGTGNQPQHF
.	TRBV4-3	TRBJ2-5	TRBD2	TGCGCCAGCAGCCAAGATGATGGCGGGGGGAACCAAGAGACCCAGTACTTC	CASSQDDGGGNQETQYF
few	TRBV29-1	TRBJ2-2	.	TGCAGCGTTGAAGAGGTTAGGGGCGGGGAGCTGTTTTTT	CSVEEVRGGELFF
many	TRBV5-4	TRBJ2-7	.	TGTGCCAGCAGGCTGGACAGTAGTACCTACGAGCAGTACTTC	CASRLDSSTYEQYF
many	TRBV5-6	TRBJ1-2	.	TGTGCCAGCAGCTTGGAGGACAGATACTATGGCTACACCTTC	CASSLEDRYYGYTF
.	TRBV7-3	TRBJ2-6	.	TGTGCCAGCAGCTTATTACCGCTCTCTGGGGCCAACGTCCTGACTTTC	CASSLLPLSGANVLTF
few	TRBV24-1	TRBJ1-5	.	TGTGCCACCAGTGATTTGCAGGCTAATCAGCCCCAGCATTTT	CATSDLQANQPQHF
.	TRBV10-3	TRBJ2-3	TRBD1	TGTGCCATCAGTGCCGGTGGGACAGGGACAGATACGCAGTATTTT	CAISAGGTGTDTQYF
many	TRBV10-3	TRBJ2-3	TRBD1	TGTGCCGCTCAGGACAGGGCGGACACAGATACGCAGTATTTT	CAAQDRADTDTQYF
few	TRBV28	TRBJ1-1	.	TGTGCCATCACCCCAGGGAGGGGGTACACTGAAGCTTTCTTT	CAITPGRGYTEAFF
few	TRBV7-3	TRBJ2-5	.	TGTGCCAGCAGCTCCCGTCATCGTGACCAAGAGACCCAGTACTTC	CASSSRHRDQETQYF
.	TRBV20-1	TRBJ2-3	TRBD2	TGCAGTGCTGGGACTAGCGGGGCAGATACGCAGTATTTT	CSAGTSGADTQYF
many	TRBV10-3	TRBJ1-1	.	TGTGCCATCAGGGTCGACAGAGAGAACACTGAAGCTTTCTTT	CAIRVDRENTEAFF
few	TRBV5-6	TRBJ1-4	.	TGTGCCAGCAGCTACTCCAAGGGGTCAACTAATGAAAAACTGTTTTTT	CASSYSKGSTNEKLFF
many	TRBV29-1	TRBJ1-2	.	TGCAGCGTTGGGGGGCAGTCCCTGGGCTACACCTTC	CSVGGQSLGYTF
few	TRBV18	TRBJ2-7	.	TGTGCCAGCTCACCCCAAGGGTACGGGAACGAGCAGTACTTC	CASSPQGYGNEQYF
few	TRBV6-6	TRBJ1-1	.	TGTGCCAGCAGTTACTCGATCAGTCGGGGAGCGAACACTGAAGCTTTCTTT	CASSYSISRGANTEAFF
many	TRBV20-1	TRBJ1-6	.	TGCAGTGCTACAATCCAGGGAGGGAATTCACCCCTCCACTTT	CSATIQGGNSPLHF
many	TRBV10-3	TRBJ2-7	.	TGTGCCATCGGGGACGGCGGGTCCGAGCAGTACTTC	CAIGDGGSEQYF
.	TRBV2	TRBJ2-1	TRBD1	TGTGCCAGTCCTATTACACAGGGGGCTTACAATGAGCAGTTCTTC	CASPITQGAYNEQFF
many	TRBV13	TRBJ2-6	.	TGTGCCAGCAGCTTGGACAGAGACTCTGGGGCCAACGTCCTGACTTTC	CASSLDRDSGANVLTF
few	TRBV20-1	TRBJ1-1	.	TGCAGTGCCGACCCTGGGGCATCAAACACTGAAGCTTTCTTT	CSADPGASNTEAFF
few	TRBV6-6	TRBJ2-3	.	TGTGCCACTTACAGGGAAAGGACAGATACGCAGTATTTT	CATYRERTDTQYF
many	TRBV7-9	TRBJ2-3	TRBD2	TGTGCCAGCAGCCCGGACACTAGCGGGTTTTCGGATACGCAGTATTTT	CASSPDTSGFSDTQYF
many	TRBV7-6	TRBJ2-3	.	TGTGCCAGCAGCAGGGACTTCAGCTACCTTACGCAGTATTTT	CASSRDFSYLTQYF